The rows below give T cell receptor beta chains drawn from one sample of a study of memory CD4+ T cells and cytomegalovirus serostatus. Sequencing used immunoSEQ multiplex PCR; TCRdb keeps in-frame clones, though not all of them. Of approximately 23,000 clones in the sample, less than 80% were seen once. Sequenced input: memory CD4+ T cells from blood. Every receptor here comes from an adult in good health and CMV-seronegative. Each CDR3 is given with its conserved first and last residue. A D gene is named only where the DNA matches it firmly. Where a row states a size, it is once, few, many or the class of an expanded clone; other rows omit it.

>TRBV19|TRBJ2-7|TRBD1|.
TGTGCCAGTCGCACGGGACAGGGGAGGGAGCAGTACTTC
CASRTGQGREQYF
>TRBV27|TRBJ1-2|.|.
TGTGCCAGCAGTCTGTCAGGTCTCTATGGCTACACCTTC
CASSLSGLYGYTF
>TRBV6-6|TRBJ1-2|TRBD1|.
TGTGCCAGCAGTTACGGACAGGGGGCTAACTATGGCTACACCTTC
CASSYGQGANYGYTF
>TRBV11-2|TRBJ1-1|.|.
TGTGCCAGCAGCTTAGGCGGATTAGTGGAAGCTTTCTTT
CASSLGGLVEAFF
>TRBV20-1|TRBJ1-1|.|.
TGCAGTGCTTTGCTGAACACTGAAGCTTTCTTT
CSALLNTEAFF
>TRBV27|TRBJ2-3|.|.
TGTGCCAGCACCGCGGCGGGGACAGATACGCAGTATTTT
CASTAAGTDTQYF
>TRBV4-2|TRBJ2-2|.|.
TGTGCCAGCAGCCAACCCAGCGCGGCCGGGGAGCTGTTTTTT
CASSQPSAAGELFF
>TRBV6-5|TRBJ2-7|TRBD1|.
TGTGCCAGCAGTTACCAATACAGGGGAACCTACGAGCAGTACTTC
CASSYQYRGTYEQYF
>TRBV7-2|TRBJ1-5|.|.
TGTGCCAGCAGCAACCGACAGGCCAATCAGCCCCAGCATTTT
CASSNRQANQPQHF
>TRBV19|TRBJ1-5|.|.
TGTGCCAGCGTAAGGGGGAGCGGGGGTTATAGCAATCAGCCCCAGCATTTT
CASVRGSGGYSNQPQHF
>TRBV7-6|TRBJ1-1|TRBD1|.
TGTGCCAGCAGCTCCTTACCGGGACAGGGGGTTGAAGCTTTCTTT
CASSSLPGQGVEAFF
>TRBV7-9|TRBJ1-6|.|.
TGTGCCAGCAGCTTGGGGGACGGCCAAAAAAGATATTCACCCCTCCACTTT
CASSLGDGQKRYSPLHF
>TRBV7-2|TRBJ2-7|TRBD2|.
TGTGCCAGCAGCTTAGGGGCGGGGGGGACAGCCTACGAGCAGTACTTC
CASSLGAGGTAYEQYF
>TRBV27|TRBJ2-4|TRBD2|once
TGTGCCAGCAGTGGACTAGCGGGAAAAAACATTCAGTACTTC
CASSGLAGKNIQYF
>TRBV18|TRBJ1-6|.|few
TGTGCCAGCTCATCCTCGGATTCACCCCTCCACTTT
CASSSSDSPLHF
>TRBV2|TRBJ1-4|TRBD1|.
TGTGCCAGCAGTGGACCGGACAGGGGGTCGGAAAAACTGTTTTTT
CASSGPDRGSEKLFF
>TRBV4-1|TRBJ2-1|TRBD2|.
TGCGCCAGCAGCCGATCGACTAGCGGAAGCTCCTACAATGAGCAGTTCTTC
CASSRSTSGSSYNEQFF
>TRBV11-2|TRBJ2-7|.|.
TGTGCCAGCAGCTTAGCTGGCGGTCACTACGAGCAGTACTTC
CASSLAGGHYEQYF
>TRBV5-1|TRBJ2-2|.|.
TGCGCCAGCAACTTTGCCACAGACACCGGGGAGCTGTTTTTT
CASNFATDTGELFF
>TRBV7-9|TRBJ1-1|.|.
TGTGCCAGCAGCTTTGGCTTGAACACTGAAGCTTTCTTT
CASSFGLNTEAFF
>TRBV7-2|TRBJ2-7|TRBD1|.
TGTGCCAGCAGCTTAGCGGGACAGGTCTACGAGCAGTACTTC
CASSLAGQVYEQYF
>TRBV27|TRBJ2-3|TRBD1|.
TGTGCCAGCAGTTTAATATGGACAGGGGGCACAGATACGCAGTATTTT
CASSLIWTGGTDTQYF
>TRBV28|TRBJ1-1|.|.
TGTGCCAGCAGTTCAGGGACAAACGTGGACACTGAAGCTTTCTTT
CASSSGTNVDTEAFF
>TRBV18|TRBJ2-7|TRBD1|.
TGTGCCAGCTCACCTGGACAGGGGGCGAGGTACGAGCAGTACTTC
CASSPGQGARYEQYF
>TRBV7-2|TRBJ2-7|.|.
TGTGCCAGCAGCCCAGAGGGGTACGAGCAGTACTTC
CASSPEGYEQYF
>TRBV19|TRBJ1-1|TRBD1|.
TGTGCCAGTAGTAAGAGCGGGACAGGGAGTTCCGTCACTGAAGCTTTCTTT
CASSKSGTGSSVTEAFF
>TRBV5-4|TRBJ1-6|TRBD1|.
TGTGCCAGCAGCCTGGACAGGGTTTCACCCCTCCACTTT
CASSLDRVSPLHF
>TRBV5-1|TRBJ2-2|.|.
TGCGCCAGCAGCTTGGATACCGGGGAGCTGTTTTTT
CASSLDTGELFF
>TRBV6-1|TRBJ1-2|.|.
TGTGCCAGCAGCCAGGGTGGCGGAGGCTACACCTTC
CASSQGGGGYTF
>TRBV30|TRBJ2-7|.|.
TGTGCCTGGAGTGTTGGCCTCTACGAGCAGTACTTC
CAWSVGLYEQYF
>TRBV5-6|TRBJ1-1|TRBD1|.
TGTGCCAGCAGCGCCCAGACAGGGACCACTGAAGCTTTCTTT
CASSAQTGTTEAFF
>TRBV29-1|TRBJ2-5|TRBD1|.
TGCAGCGTCGGGGACAGAAACCAAGAGACCCAGTACTTC
CSVGDRNQETQYF
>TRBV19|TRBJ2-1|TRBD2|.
TGTGCCAGTAGTAGACCGGGACTAGTAGAGAATGAGCAGTTCTTC
CASSRPGLVENEQFF
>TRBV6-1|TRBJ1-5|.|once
TGTGCCAGCAGTGAAGCATCGTTCAACAATCAGCCCCAGCATTTT
CASSEASFNNQPQHF
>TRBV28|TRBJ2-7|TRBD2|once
TGTGCCAGCAGCCTTCAAAGCGGGAGCTTATCCTACGAGCAGTACTTC
CASSLQSGSLSYEQYF
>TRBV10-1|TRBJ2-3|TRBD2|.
TGCGCCAGCAGTCTAGCGGGAGGGCCGTTCCATACGCAGTATTTT
CASSLAGGPFHTQYF
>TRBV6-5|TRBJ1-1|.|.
TGTGCCAGCTCCTCAGTGAACACTGAAGCTTTCTTT
CASSSVNTEAFF
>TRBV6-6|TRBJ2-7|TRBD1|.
TGTGCCAGCAGTCCGTGGGACAGTTACGAGCAGTACTTC
CASSPWDSYEQYF
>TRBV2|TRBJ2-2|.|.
TGTGCCAGCAGTGAATTGCCCCTCGGGTCCTCAACCACCGGGGAGCTGTTTTTT
CASSELPLGSSTTGELFF
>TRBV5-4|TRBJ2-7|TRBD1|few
TGTGCCAGCAGCTTGGACGGTCCCGGGACAGTTACCTACGAGCAGTACTTC
CASSLDGPGTVTYEQYF
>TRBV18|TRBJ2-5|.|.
TGTGCCAGCTCAGTGGAAGAGACCCAGTACTTC
CASSVEETQYF
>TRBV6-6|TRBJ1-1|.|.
TGTGCCAGCAGTTACTCGATCCGGGACACTGAAGCTTTCTTT
CASSYSIRDTEAFF
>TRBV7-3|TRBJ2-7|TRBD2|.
TGTGCCAGCAGCCCAGGGACTAGCGGGCAAGGGGAGCAGTACTTC
CASSPGTSGQGEQYF
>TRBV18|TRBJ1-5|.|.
TGTGCCAGCTCACGGCTCAATCAGCCCCAGCATTTT
CASSRLNQPQHF
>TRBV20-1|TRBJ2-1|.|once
TGCAGTGCTAGAGATCGGAATGAGCAGTTCTTC
CSARDRNEQFF
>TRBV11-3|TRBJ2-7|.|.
TGTGCCAGCAGCTTAGGAGTTGGCGGGAATACCCCCTACGAGCAGTACTTC
CASSLGVGGNTPYEQYF